The clone carrying this T cell receptor beta chain was counted ten times or more. The data stem from a study of T-cell reconstitution after alpha-beta-depleted transplantation in children. For TCRbeta, the library was prepared with unique molecular identifiers. TCRdb ran MiXCR on the PCR reads and lists one entry per CDR3 protein. The sample yields nearly 400,000 distinct CDR3 sequences, roughly 22% seen once. The sequence was collected from a human donor who donated a stem cell graft to a child with acute myeloid leukemia. Source: PBMCs from the stem cell graft donor, taken from the stem cell graft.

Here the CDR3 reads CASSSGTSGIYEQYF. As DNA, the CDR3 is TGTGCCAGCAGTTCCGGGACTAGCGGGATATACGAGCAGTACTTC. The V call is TRBV28, the J call TRBJ2-7, with TRBD2 matching 13 bases. V trimming: 4 bases; J trimming: 4 bases; junction bases outside the gene matches: 4. The V gene's germline CDR1 is MDHEN and CDR2 SYDVKM. The CDR3 is 15 amino acids.